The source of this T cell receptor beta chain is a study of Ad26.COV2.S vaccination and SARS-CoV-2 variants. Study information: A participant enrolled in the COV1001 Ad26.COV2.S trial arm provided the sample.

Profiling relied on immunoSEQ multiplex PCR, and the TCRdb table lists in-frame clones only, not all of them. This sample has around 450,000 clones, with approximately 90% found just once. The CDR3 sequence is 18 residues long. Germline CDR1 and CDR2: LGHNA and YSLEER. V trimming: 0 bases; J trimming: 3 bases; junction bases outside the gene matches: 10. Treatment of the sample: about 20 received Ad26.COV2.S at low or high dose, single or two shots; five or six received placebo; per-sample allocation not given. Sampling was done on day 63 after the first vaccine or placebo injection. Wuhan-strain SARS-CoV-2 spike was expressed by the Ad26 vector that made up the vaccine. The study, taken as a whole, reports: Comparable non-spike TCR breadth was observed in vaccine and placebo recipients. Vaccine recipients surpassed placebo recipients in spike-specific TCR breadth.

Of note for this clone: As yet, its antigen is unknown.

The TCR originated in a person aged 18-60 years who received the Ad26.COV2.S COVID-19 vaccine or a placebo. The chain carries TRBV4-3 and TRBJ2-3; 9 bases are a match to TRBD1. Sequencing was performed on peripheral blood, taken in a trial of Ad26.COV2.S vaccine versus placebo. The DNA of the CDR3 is TGCGCCAGCAGCCAAGATCCACAGGGGGCCGATGTGACAGATACGCAGTATTTT. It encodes CASSQDPQGADVTDTQYF.